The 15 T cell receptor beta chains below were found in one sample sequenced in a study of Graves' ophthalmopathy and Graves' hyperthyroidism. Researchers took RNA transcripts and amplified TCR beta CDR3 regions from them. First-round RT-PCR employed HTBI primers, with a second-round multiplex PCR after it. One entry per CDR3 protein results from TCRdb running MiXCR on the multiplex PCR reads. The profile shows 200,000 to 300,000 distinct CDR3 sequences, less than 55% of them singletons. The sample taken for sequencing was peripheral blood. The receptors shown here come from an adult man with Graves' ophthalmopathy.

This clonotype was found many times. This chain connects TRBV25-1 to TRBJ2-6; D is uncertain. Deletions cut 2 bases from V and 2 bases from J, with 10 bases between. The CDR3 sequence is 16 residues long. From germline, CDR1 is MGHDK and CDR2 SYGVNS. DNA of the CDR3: TGTGCCAGCAGTGAAACCACCCCGGCTGGGGCCAACGTCCTGACTTTC. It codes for CASSETTPAGANVLTF.

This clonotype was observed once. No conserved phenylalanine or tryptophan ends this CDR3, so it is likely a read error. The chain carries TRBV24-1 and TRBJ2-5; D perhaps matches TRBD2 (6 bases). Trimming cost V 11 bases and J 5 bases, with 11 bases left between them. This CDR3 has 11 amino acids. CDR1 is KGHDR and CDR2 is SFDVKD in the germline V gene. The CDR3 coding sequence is TGTGCCAGCGGGAATGGGGAGACCCAGTACTGC. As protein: CASGNGETQYC.

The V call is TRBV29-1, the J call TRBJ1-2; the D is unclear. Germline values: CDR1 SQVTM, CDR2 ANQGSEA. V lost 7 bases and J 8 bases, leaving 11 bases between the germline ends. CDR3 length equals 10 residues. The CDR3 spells CSASPGGYTF. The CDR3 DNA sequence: TGCAGCGCCTCTCCGGGAGGCTACACCTTC.

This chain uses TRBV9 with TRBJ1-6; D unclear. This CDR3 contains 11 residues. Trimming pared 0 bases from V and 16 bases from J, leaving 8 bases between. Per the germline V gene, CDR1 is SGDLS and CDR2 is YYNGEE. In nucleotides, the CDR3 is TGTGCCAGCAGCGTAGACCCACAGCTCCACTTT. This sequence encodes CASSVDPQLHF.

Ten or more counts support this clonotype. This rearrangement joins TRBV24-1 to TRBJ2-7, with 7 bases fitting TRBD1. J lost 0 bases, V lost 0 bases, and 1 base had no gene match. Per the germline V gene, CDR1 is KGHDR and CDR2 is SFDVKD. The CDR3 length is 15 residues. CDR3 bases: TGTGCCACCAGTGATTTGGGGACAGACTCCTACGAGCAGTACTTC. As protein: CATSDLGTDSYEQYF.

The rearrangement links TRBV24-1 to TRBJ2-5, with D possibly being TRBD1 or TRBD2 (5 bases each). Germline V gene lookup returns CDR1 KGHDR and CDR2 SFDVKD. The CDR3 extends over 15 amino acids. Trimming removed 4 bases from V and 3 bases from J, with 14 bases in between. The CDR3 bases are TGTGCCACCAGTGACCCGGGACCACAAGAAGAGACCCAGTACTTC. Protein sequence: CATSDPGPQEETQYF.

In nucleotides, the CDR3 is TGTGCCAGCAGCCAAGACATTGGACAGGGGGCAGGAGAGACCCAGTACTTC. Protein product: CASSQDIGQGAGETQYF. The V call is TRBV25-1, the J call TRBJ2-5, with TRBD1 matching 11 bases. Germline loops: CDR1 MGHDK, CDR2 SYGVNS. The CDR3 loop spans 17 amino acids. V shed 6 bases, J shed 4 bases, and the junction held 13 bases outside the gene matches. Supplemented by reference TRBV25-1 and TRBJ2-5, the full variable domain reads EADIYQTPRYLVIGTGKKITLECSQTMGHDKMYWYQQDPGMELHLIHYSYGVNSTEKGDLSSESTVSRIRTEHFPLTLESARPSHTSQYLCASSQDIGQGAGETQYFGPGTRLLVL.

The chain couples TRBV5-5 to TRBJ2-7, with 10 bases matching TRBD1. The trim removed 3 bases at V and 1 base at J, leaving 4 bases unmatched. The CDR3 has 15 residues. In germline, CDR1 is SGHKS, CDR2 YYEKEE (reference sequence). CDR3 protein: CASSSTGGLSYEQYF. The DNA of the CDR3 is TGTGCCAGCAGCTCGACAGGGGGCCTATCCTACGAGCAGTACTTC. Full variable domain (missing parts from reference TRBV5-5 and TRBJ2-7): DAGVTQSPTHLIKTRGQQVTLRCSPISGHKSVSWYQQVLGQGPQFIFQYYEKEERGRGNFPDRFSARQFPNYSSELNVNALLLGDSALYLCASSSTGGLSYEQYFGPGTRLTVT.

For the CDR3, the DNA is TGTGCCACCGAAACCGGGGAGGGTTATCAGCCCCAGCATTTT. This translates into CATETGEGYQPQHF. The rearrangement links TRBV19 to TRBJ1-5; D call uncertain. This CDR3 spans 14 amino acids. The germline V gene has CDR1 LNHDA and CDR2 SQIVND (reference sequence). Trimming cost V 10 bases and J 5 bases, with 18 bases left between them.

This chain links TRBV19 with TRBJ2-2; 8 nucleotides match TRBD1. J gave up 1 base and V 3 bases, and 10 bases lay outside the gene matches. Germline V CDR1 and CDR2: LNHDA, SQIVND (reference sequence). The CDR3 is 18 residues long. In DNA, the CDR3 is TGTGCCAGTAGTATCGGACAGGGAAACATTATGAACACCGGGGAGCTGTTTTTT. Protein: CASSIGQGNIMNTGELFF.

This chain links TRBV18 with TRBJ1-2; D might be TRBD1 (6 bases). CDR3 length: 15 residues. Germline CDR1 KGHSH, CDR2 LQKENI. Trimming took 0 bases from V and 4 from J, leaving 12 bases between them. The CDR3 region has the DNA TGTGCCAGCTCACCACCGAGGGTACAGGGCTATGGCTACACCTTC. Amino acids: CASSPPRVQGYGYTF. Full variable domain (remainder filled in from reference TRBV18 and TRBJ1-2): NAGVMQNPRHLVRRRGQEARLRCSPMKGHSHVYWYRQLPEEGLKFMVYLQKENIIDESGMPKERFSAEFPKEGPSILRIQQVVRGDSAAYFCASSPPRVQGYGYTFGSGTRLTVV.

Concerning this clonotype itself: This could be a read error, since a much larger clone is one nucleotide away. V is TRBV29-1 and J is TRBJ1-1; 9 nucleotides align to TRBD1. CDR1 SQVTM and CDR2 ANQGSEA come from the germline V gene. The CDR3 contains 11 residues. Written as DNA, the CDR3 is TGCAGCCCAGGACAGGGGAGTCAAGCTCTCTTT. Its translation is CSPGQGSQALF. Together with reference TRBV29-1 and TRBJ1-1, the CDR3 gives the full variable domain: SAVISQKPSRDICQRGTSLTIQCQVDSQVTMMFWYRQQPGQSLTLIATANQGSEATYESGFVIDKFPISRPNLTFSTLTVSNMSPEDSSIYLCSPGQGSQALFGQGTRLTVV.

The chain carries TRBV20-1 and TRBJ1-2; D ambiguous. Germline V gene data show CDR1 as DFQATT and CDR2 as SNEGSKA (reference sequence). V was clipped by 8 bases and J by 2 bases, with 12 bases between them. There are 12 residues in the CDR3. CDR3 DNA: TGCAGTACGGTCGAAGCAAACTATGGCTACACCTTC. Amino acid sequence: CSTVEANYGYTF.

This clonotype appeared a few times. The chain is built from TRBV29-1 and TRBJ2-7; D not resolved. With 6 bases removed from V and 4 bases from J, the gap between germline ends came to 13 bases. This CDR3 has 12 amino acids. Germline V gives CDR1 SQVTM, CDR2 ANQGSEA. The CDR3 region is CSVSLAQYEQYF. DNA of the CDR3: TGCAGCGTCAGTTTAGCCCAGTACGAGCAGTACTTC.

CDR3 residues: CASSPMGDFTEAFF. In DNA form, the CDR3 reads TGTGCCAGCTCACCGATGGGGGACTTCACTGAAGCTTTCTTT. The V gene is TRBV18, the J gene TRBJ1-1; TRBD1 is a possible D gene (5 bases). Trimming pared 3 bases from V and 4 bases from J, leaving 12 bases between. Germline V gives CDR1 KGHSH, CDR2 LQKENI. CDR3 length: 14 amino acids.